The 24 T cell receptor beta chains in this list originate from one sample, sequenced in a study of T cell repertoires in cytomegalovirus infection. One entry per CDR3 protein results from TCRdb running MiXCR on the reads. The repertoire holds about 180,000 distinct CDR3 sequences, approximately 15% seen once, with approximately 30% in the top ten. Sequenced material: PBMCs. The receptors were gathered from a human donor in good health (CMV status not recorded). Some clones in this sample may be carry-over from other donors' samples.

This clonotype was counted many times. The rearrangement uses TRBV7-8 and TRBJ1-5; 7 bases align to TRBD1. Germline loops: CDR1 SGHVS, CDR2 FQNEAQ. Trimming removed 1 base from V and 9 bases from J; junction bases left unmatched: 9. This CDR3 contains 15 residues. CDR3 sequence (DNA): TGTGCCAGCAGCTTAGAGGCCCAGGGGGGATCGCCCCAGCATTTT. It encodes CASSLEAQGGSPQHF.

This chain links TRBV7-9 with TRBJ2-5; a possible D gene is TRBD2 (6 bases). Germline CDR1 is SEHNR and CDR2 is FQNEAQ (reference sequence). Trimming stripped 6 bases from V and 4 bases from J, with 18 bases between. The CDR3 has 15 residues. The CDR3 DNA is TGTGCCAGCAGACTAGCAGGACTCTCAGGAGAGACCCAGTACTTC. This translates into CASRLAGLSGETQYF.

This clonotype was detected ten times or more. This chain joins TRBV7-2 and TRBJ1-4; D call uncertain. The V end was cut by 2 bases, the J end by 7 bases, with 11 bases between. The germline V gene encodes CDR1 SGHTA and CDR2 FQGNSA. The CDR3 contains 14 residues. The CDR3 here is CASSLNRQTEKLFF. CDR3 sequence (DNA): TGTGCCAGCAGCTTAAATCGGCAGACTGAAAAACTGTTTTTT.

This clonotype was detected many times. CDR3 in DNA: TGTGCCAGCAGCTTTACTGGACAGCATAATTCACCCCTCCACTTT. Translated: CASSFTGQHNSPLHF. The rearrangement joins TRBV7-9 to TRBJ1-6, with D perhaps TRBD1 (6 bases). From germline, CDR1 is SEHNR and CDR2 FQNEAQ (reference sequence). V dropped 3 bases and J dropped 5 bases, with 11 bases sitting between them. This CDR3 contains 15 residues.

This clonotype was detected many times. DNA of the CDR3: TGTGCCAGCAGCCCCGGACGGAGTTCCTACGAGCAGTACTTC. Amino acids: CASSPGRSSYEQYF. The V gene is TRBV7-2, the J gene TRBJ2-7; D uncertain. V was pared by 5 bases and J by 1 base, with 12 bases between. The CDR3 is 14 amino acids. The germline V gene encodes CDR1 SGHTA and CDR2 FQGNSA.

This clonotype was recorded a few times. V gene TRBV6-5 combines with J gene TRBJ2-7; possible D gene TRBD1, 6 bases. V was cut by 6 bases and J by 5 bases, with 17 bases left in between. The CDR3 consists of 14 residues. The V gene's germline CDR1 is MNHEY and CDR2 SVGAGI. CDR3 residues: CASSYPNRVHEQYF. Here the CDR3 DNA reads TGTGCCAGCAGCTACCCCAACAGGGTCCACGAGCAGTACTTC.

This clonotype has only one observation. V and J are TRBV11-3 and TRBJ2-1; the match to TRBD1 covers 10 bases. The CDR3 contains 15 residues. Looked up from germline, CDR1 is SGHNT and CDR2 is YENEEA. Trimming at V came to 4 bases and at J to 6 bases, leaving 6 bases not matched to a gene. DNA of the CDR3: TGTGCCAGCAGCTACCGGGACAGGGGTATCAATGAGCAGTTCTTC. This translates into CASSYRDRGINEQFF.

This clonotype was seen a few times. The J gene is TRBJ1-1, the V gene TRBV20-1; D gene uncertain. The ends were cut back, 5 bases at V and 3 bases at J, with 22 bases in the middle. Germline V gene sequence: CDR1 DFQATT, CDR2 SNEGSKA (reference sequence). The CDR3 consists of 16 residues. CDR3 sequence: CSAHHRGGNGYTEAFF. For the CDR3, the DNA is TGCAGTGCTCACCATCGGGGAGGAAACGGCTACACTGAAGCTTTCTTT.

This clonotype was counted a single time. A much larger clone lies a single base off, so this may be a read error. The chain couples TRBV4-2 to TRBJ2-1, with D hard to call. CDR1 and CDR2 (germline): LGHNA, YNFKEQ. CDR3 size: 14 residues. CDR3 DNA: TGTGCCAACAGCCGAAGTCTTTCCGACAATGAGCAGTTCTTC. The encoded protein is CANSRSLSDNEQFF.

This clonotype was counted between two and nine times. This chain links TRBV12-3 or TRBV12-4 with TRBJ2-5; D is possibly TRBD1 or TRBD2 (5 bases each). Trimming left V 6 bases short and J 1 base short, with 12 bases between. The CDR3 runs to 14 residues. The CDR3 protein is CASRLRGAQETQYF. In DNA, the CDR3 is TGTGCCAGCAGACTAAGAGGGGCCCAAGAGACCCAGTACTTC.

V and J are TRBV11-2 and TRBJ1-2, with 9 bases matching TRBD1. CDR3 length equals 14 residues. Germline V gene data show CDR1 as SGHAT and CDR2 as FQNNGV. Trimming removed 1 base from V and 7 bases from J; junction bases left unmatched: 4. The CDR3 region is CASSLGQGVVGYTF. The CDR3, as DNA: TGTGCCAGCAGCTTAGGACAGGGGGTGGTTGGCTACACCTTC.

This clonotype was picked up many times. The chain uses TRBV6-6 and TRBJ2-2; D is ambiguous. The CDR3 length is 11 residues. In germline, CDR1 is MNHNY, CDR2 SVGAGI (reference sequence). The V gene lost 0 bases and the J gene lost 9 bases, with 2 bases spanning the gap. CDR3 loop: CASSYSRELFF. As DNA, the CDR3 is TGTGCCAGCAGTTACTCGAGGGAGCTGTTTTTT.

This clonotype was recorded a few times. The chain uses TRBV3-1 and TRBJ1-5, with 9 nucleotides matching TRBD1. CDR1 is LGHDT, CDR2 YNNKEL, per germline (reference sequence). There are 19 residues in the CDR3. The junction had 20 bases not matched to a gene; V was cut back by 7 bases and J by 4 bases. The CDR3 reads CASNPPKGTGGSFNQPQHF. The CDR3 DNA is TGTGCCAGCAACCCACCGAAGGGCACAGGGGGCTCATTTAATCAGCCCCAGCATTTT.

This clonotype has ten or more counts. The J gene is TRBJ1-5, the V gene TRBV11-2; no clear D gene. There are 15 residues in the CDR3. CDR1 and CDR2 from the germline V gene are SGHAT and FQNNGV. Trimming shortened V by 3 bases and J by 0 bases, and 9 bases separated the two germline ends. The CDR3 region is CASSLGQSSNQPQHF. In DNA form, the CDR3 reads TGTGCCAGCAGCTTGGGTCAATCTAGCAATCAGCCCCAGCATTTT.

Only a few counts were recorded for this clonotype. The chain uses TRBV28 and TRBJ2-2, with 7 nucleotides matching TRBD1. The trim removed 7 bases at V and 1 base at J, leaving 12 bases unmatched. CDR1 and CDR2 from the germline V gene are MDHEN and SYDVKM. The length of the CDR3 is 17 residues. The CDR3 sequence is CASITFQGEWNTGELFF. The DNA of the CDR3 is TGTGCCAGCATCACCTTCCAGGGGGAATGGAACACCGGGGAGCTGTTTTTT.

This clonotype was picked up many times. This rearrangement joins TRBV7-2 to TRBJ2-5, with TRBD2 matching over 13 bases. This CDR3 spans 15 amino acids. Germline CDR1 reads SGHTA; CDR2 reads FQGNSA. The V segment lost 4 bases and the J segment 10 bases; nucleotides outside the gene matches: 9. The DNA of the CDR3 is TGTGCCAGCAGCTCGTGGACTAGCGGGAGCGCCCGCCAGTACTTC. Protein: CASSSWTSGSARQYF.

V is TRBV28 and J is TRBJ1-1; 8 bases fit TRBD1. Germline V CDR1 and CDR2: MDHEN, SYDVKM. V lost 7 bases and J lost 0; bases outside the gene matches: 7. The CDR3 extends over 15 amino acids. CDR3 nucleotide sequence: TGTGCCAGCAAGCTCAGGGGGCGCGTGAACACTGAAGCTTTCTTT. This encodes CASKLRGRVNTEAFF.

The chain joins TRBV6-2 or TRBV6-3 to TRBJ2-2, with 7 bases fitting TRBD2. Germline CDR1 is MNHEY and CDR2 is SVGEGT. V lost 5 bases and J lost 1; bases outside the gene matches: 7. The CDR3 consists of 16 residues. The CDR3 coding sequence is TGTGCCAGCAGTCCGGGGTCTAGCGGGAACACCGGGGAGCTGTTTTTT. Its protein product is CASSPGSSGNTGELFF.

This clonotype has a count of ten or more. This rearrangement joins TRBV7-2 to TRBJ2-5; 7 bases line up with TRBD2. This CDR3 region has 16 residues. CDR1 is SGHTA and CDR2 is FQGNSA in the germline V gene. The V segment lost 5 bases and the J segment 1 base; nucleotides outside the gene matches: 10. The CDR3 region has the DNA TGTGCCAGCAGCCGGTCGGGGCGGGGGTCCCAAGAGACCCAGTACTTC. Translation: CASSRSGRGSQETQYF.

This clonotype was seen ten or more times. The chain carries TRBV7-2 and TRBJ2-2, with a weak D call TRBD2 (6 bases). CDR1 and CDR2 (germline): SGHTA, FQGNSA. The V gene lost 5 bases and the J gene lost 7 bases, with 11 bases spanning the gap. The CDR3 sequence is 13 residues long. Written as DNA, the CDR3 is TGTGCCAGCAGCCCTGGGGGGTTCGGGGAGCTGTTTTTT. This gives the protein CASSPGGFGELFF.

V usage is TRBV27 and J usage is TRBJ2-2; D gene uncertain. The CDR3 loop spans 14 amino acids. With 5 bases removed from V and 4 bases from J, the gap between germline ends came to 11 bases. The germline V gene has CDR1 MNHEY and CDR2 SMNVEV (reference sequence). DNA of the CDR3: TGTGCCAGCAGTCCACGGCGCGGCACCGGGGAGCTGTTTTTT. It yields the protein CASSPRRGTGELFF.

This clonotype was counted ten times or more. V usage is TRBV18 and J usage is TRBJ2-7; no clear D. The CDR3 runs 15 residues. V shed 6 bases and J shed 2 bases, with 17 bases lying between them. Germline V gene sequence: CDR1 KGHSH, CDR2 LQKENI. For the CDR3, the DNA is TGTGCCAGCTCCCCGACCGGACCTAAGACCTACGAGCAGTACTTC. Amino acid sequence: CASSPTGPKTYEQYF.

This rearrangement joins TRBV5-1 to TRBJ2-1; 10 bases fit TRBD2. V lost 4 bases, J lost 5 bases, and 6 bases stayed unmatched. The germline V gene encodes CDR1 SGHRS and CDR2 YFSETQ. This CDR3 contains 15 residues. The CDR3 is CASSLGTSANNEQFF. The DNA for the CDR3 is TGCGCCAGCAGCCTCGGGACTAGCGCAAACAATGAGCAGTTCTTC.

This clonotype was recorded many times. The chain carries TRBV6-2 or TRBV6-3 and TRBJ2-6, with D possibly being TRBD1 or TRBD2 (5 bases each). CDR1 MNHEY and CDR2 SVGEGT come from the germline V gene. The V end was cut by 5 bases, the J end by 2 bases, with 7 bases between. This CDR3 spans 14 amino acids. CDR3 DNA sequence: TGTGCCAGCAGTAGGGGACCTGGGGCCAACGTCCTGACTTTC. This translates into CASSRGPGANVLTF.